The clone carrying this T cell receptor (beta chain) showed up many times. The antigen is unknown. Germline V gene lookup returns CDR1 MNHEY and CDR2 SMNVEV (reference sequence). V gave up 5 bases and J gave up 5 bases, with 13 bases separating them. CDR3 length: 14 amino acids. TCRdb reprocessed the 5' RACE reads via MiXCR and lists one record per CDR3 protein. The data hold approximately 220,000 distinct CDR3 sequences, with 6% to 8.5% observed a single time. This specimen comes from a study of identical twins. The study's findings and limits: Potential partial confounding of zero-insertion analyses by invariant MAIT and iNKT cells was noted.

The same sample was also used in a study of yellow fever vaccine responses in identical twins.

The clonotype was recovered from a woman aged 18-30 years in good health. The V gene is TRBV27, the J gene TRBJ2-1; D is perhaps TRBD1 or TRBD2 (5 bases each). The source material was CD8+ T cells sorted from blood. CDR3 loop: CASSHWDGDNEQFF. DNA for the CDR3: TGTGCCAGCAGTCATTGGGACGGTGACAATGAGCAGTTCTTC.